The sequence of this TCR beta chain was determined in a study of blood T cell repertoires in COVID-19. The protocol was immunoSEQ multiplex PCR, while the TCRdb copy is restricted to in-frame clones and leaves out a portion. Among about 210,000 clones listed, approximately 85% were seen once. This CDR3 spans 16 amino acids. Trimming took 4 bases from V and 5 from J; bases not matched to a gene: 13. Germline CDR1 is SGHTA and CDR2 is FQGNSA. The source of this sequence is a woman aged 50 to 60 with active or convalescent COVID-19. Sequencing input: peripheral blood. The V call is TRBV7-2, the J call TRBJ2-5, with TRBD2 identical over 7 bases. CDR3: CASSSPRGLYDETQYF. The CDR3 DNA reads as TGTGCCAGCAGCTCCCCCCGGGGACTATATGATGAGACCCAGTACTTC.